The T cell receptor beta chain described here comes from a study of T cells in Graves' hyperthyroidism and ophthalmopathy. Study observations and caveats: Blood samples included most of the expanded thyroid clonotypes exceeding 0.001.

About this clonotype: Its antigen is still unknown.

The germline V gene encodes CDR1 LNHDA and CDR2 SQIVND (reference sequence). The V end lost 4 bases, the J end lost 0 bases, and 7 bases lay between the germline ends. This CDR3 has 13 residues. Template material for amplifying TCR beta CDR3 regions consisted of RNA transcripts. Using the HTBI primer set, a first-round RT-PCR was run on the TCR CDR3. TCRdb processed the multiplex PCR reads anew with MiXCR; each CDR3 protein has one entry. Here the sample spans hundreds of thousands of distinct CDR3 sequences, 20% being singletons. Sequenced input: blood. This chain links TRBV19 with TRBJ2-7; D is possibly TRBD1 (5 bases). This TCR was sampled from a man aged 25-45 years with Graves' ophthalmopathy. The CDR3 reads CASSKTASYEQYF. The CDR3 DNA follows: TGTGCCAGTAGTAAGACAGCCTCCTACGAGCAGTACTTC.